The source of this T cell receptor (beta chain) is a study of shared clonotypes between healthy human individuals. This table comes from immunoSEQ multiplex PCR, and its TCRdb copy is limited to in-frame clones, with some not included. Altogether about 1.5 million clones are present, 98% being singletons, with the ten largest covering approximately 0.45%. The CDR3 has 17 residues. Germline V gene lookup returns CDR1 MGHRA and CDR2 YSYEKL. The V end lost 0 bases, the J end lost 1 base, and 15 bases lay between the germline ends. This clonotype was obtained from a man aged 30-40 years in good health. The specimen was naive CD4+ T cells sorted from blood. Documented subset: CD45RA+ positively selected. The V gene is TRBV4-1, the J gene TRBJ2-5; either TRBD1 or TRBD2 may fit D (5 bases each). The DNA of the CDR3 is TGCGCCAGCAGCCAAGATCCCACAGGTGGGACCCAAGAGACCCAGTACTTC. Translated, it gives CASSQDPTGGTQETQYF.